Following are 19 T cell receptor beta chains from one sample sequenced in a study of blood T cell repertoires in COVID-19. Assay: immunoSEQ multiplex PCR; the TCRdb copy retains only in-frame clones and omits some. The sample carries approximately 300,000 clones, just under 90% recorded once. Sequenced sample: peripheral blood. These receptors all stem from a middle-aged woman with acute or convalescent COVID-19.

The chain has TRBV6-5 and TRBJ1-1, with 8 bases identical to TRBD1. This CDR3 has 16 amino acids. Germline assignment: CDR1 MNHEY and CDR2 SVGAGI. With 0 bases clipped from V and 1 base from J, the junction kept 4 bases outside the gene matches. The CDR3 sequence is CASSYSSGTGNTEAFF. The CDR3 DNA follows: TGTGCCAGCAGTTACTCCTCAGGGACAGGGAACACTGAAGCTTTCTTT.

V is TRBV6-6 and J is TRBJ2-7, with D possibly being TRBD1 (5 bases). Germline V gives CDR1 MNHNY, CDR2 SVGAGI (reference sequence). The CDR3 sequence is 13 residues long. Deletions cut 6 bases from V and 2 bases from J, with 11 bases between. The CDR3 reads CASRIGQTYEQYV. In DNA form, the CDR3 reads TGTGCCAGCAGAATTGGACAAACCTACGAGCAGTACGTC.

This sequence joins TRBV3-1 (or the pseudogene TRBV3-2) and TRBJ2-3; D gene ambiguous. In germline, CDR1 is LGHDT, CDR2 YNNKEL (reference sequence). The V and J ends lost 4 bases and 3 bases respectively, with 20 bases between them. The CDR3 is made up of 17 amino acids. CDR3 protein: CASSPNSPILRTDTQYF. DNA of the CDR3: TGTGCCAGCAGCCCAAACTCCCCTATACTACGGACAGATACGCAGTATTTT.

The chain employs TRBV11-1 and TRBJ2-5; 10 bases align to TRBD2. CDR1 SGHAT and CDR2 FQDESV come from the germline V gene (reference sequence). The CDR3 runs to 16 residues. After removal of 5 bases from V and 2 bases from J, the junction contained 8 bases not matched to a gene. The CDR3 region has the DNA TGTGCCAGCAGCGAAATTAGCGGGGGGACTCAAGAGACCCAGTACTTC. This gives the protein CASSEISGGTQETQYF.

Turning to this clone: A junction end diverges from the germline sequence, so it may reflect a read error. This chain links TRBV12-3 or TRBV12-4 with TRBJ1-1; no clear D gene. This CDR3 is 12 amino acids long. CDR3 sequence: CASSFRLSALGF. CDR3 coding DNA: TGTGCCAGCAGTTTTCGATTGAGCGCTTTAGGCTTT.

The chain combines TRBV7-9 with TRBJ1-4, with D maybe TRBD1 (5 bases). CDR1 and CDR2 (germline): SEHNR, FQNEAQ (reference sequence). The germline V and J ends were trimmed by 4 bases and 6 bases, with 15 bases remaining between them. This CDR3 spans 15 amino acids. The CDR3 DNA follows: TGTGCCAGCAGCTCCCAATTCTTAGGGGATGAAAAACTGTTTTTT. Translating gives CASSSQFLGDEKLFF. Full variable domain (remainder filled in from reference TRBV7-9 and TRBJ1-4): DTGVSQNPRHKITKRGQNVTFRCDPISEHNRLYWYRQTLGQGPEFLTYFQNEAQLEKSRLLSDRFSAERPKGSFSTLEIQRTEQGDSAMYLCASSSQFLGDEKLFFGSGTQLSVL.

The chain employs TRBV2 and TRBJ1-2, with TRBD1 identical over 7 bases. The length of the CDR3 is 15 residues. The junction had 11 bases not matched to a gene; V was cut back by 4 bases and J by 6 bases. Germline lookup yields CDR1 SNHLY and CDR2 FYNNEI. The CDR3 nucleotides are TGTGCCAGCAGTGGACAGGGCCTCGTACGGGATGGCTACACCTTC. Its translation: CASSGQGLVRDGYTF.

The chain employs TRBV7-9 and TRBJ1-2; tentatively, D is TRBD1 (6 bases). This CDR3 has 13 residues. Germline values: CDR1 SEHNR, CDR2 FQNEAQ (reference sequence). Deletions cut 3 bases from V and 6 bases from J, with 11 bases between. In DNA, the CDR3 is TGTGCCAGCAGCTTGCAGGGGCTGAATGGCTACACCTTC. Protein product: CASSLQGLNGYTF. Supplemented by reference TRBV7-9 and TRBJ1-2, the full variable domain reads DTGVSQNPRHKITKRGQNVTFRCDPISEHNRLYWYRQTLGQGPEFLTYFQNEAQLEKSRLLSDRFSAERPKGSFSTLEIQRTEQGDSAMYLCASSLQGLNGYTFGSGTRLTVV.

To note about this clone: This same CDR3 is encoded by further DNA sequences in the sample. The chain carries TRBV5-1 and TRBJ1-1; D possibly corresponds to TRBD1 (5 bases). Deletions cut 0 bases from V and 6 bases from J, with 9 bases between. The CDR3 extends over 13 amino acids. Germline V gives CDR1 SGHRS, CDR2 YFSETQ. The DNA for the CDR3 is TGCGCCAGCAGCTTGGCCGGGGGGGCTGAAGCTTTCTTT. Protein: CASSLAGGAEAFF.

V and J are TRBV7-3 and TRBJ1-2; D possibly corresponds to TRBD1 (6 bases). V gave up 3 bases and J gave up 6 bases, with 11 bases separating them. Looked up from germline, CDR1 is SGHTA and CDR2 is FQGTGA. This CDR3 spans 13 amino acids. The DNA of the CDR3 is TGTGCCAGCAGCTTCGGGGGGCATGATGGCTACACCTTC. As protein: CASSFGGHDGYTF.

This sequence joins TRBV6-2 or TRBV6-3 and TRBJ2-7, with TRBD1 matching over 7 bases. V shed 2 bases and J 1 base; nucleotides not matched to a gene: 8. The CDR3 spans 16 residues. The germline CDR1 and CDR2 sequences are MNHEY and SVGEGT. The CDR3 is CASSYRPRDRSYEQYV. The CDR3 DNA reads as TGTGCCAGCAGTTACAGGCCCAGGGACAGATCCTACGAGCAGTACGTC.

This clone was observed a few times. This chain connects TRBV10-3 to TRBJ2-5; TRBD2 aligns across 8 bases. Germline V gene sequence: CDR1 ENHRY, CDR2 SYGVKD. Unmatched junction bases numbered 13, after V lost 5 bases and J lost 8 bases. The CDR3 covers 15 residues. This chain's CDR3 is CAISLGGAGAETQYF. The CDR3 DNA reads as TGTGCCATCAGTCTCGGGGGAGCGGGGGCAGAAACCCAGTACTTC.

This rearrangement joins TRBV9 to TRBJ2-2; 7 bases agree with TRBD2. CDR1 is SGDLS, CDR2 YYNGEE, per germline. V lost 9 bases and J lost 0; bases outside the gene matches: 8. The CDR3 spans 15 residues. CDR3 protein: CATTSGATNTGELFF. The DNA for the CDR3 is TGTGCCACCACCAGCGGGGCCACGAACACCGGGGAGCTGTTTTTT. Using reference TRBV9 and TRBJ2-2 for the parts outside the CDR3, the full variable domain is DSGVTQTPKHLITATGQRVTLRCSPRSGDLSVYWYQQSLDQGLQFLIQYYNGEERAKGNILERFSAQQFPDLHSELNLSSLELGDSALYFCATTSGATNTGELFFGEGSRLTVL.

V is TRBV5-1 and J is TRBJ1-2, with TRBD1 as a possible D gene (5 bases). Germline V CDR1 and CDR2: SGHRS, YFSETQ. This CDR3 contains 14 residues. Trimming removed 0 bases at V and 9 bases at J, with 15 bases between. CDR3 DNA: TGCGCCAGCAGCTTGGAAGGGAGGGGTGATCGCTACACCTTC. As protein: CASSLEGRGDRYTF. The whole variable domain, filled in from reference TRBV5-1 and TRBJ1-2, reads KAGVTQTPRYLIKTRGQQVTLSCSPISGHRSVSWYQQTPGQGLQFLFEYFSETQRNKGNFPGRFSGRQFSNSRSEMNVSTLELGDSALYLCASSLEGRGDRYTFGSGTRLTVV.

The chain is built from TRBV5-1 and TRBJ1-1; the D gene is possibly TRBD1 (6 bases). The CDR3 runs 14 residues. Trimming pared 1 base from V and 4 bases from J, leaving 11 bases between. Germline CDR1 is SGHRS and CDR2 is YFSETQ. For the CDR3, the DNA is TGCGCCAGCAGCTTGACAGGGTGGAGCACTGAAGCTTTCTTT. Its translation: CASSLTGWSTEAFF.

CDR3 sequence: CASSLVPKGSYNEQFF. CDR3 coding DNA: TGTGCCAGCAGCTTGGTCCCAAAGGGGTCCTACAATGAGCAGTTCTTC. V and J are TRBV5-5 and TRBJ2-1; tentatively, D is TRBD1 (5 bases). Deletions cut 0 bases from V and 1 base from J, with 11 bases between. The V gene's germline CDR1 is SGHKS and CDR2 YYEKEE (reference sequence). The CDR3 sequence is 16 residues long. The variable domain in full, completed from reference TRBV5-5 and TRBJ2-1, reads DAGVTQSPTHLIKTRGQQVTLRCSPISGHKSVSWYQQVLGQGPQFIFQYYEKEERGRGNFPDRFSARQFPNYSSELNVNALLLGDSALYLCASSLVPKGSYNEQFFGPGTRLTVL.

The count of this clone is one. The CDR3 region is CASSRTGDNSPLHF. Here the CDR3 DNA reads TGTGCCAGCAGTAGGACAGGGGATAATTCACCCCTCCACTTT. The chain recombines TRBV25-1 with TRBJ1-6; 9 bases agree with TRBD1. The CDR3 contains 14 residues. Trimming at V came to 5 bases and at J to 5 bases, leaving 1 base not matched to a gene. Germline lookup yields CDR1 MGHDK and CDR2 SYGVNS.

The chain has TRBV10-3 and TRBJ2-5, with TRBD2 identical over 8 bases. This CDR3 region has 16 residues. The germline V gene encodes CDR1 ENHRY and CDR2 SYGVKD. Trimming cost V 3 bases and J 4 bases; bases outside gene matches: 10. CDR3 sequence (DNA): TGTGCCATCAGTGAACCGCCCGGGGGGGCTCGAGAGACCCAGTACTTC. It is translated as CAISEPPGGARETQYF.

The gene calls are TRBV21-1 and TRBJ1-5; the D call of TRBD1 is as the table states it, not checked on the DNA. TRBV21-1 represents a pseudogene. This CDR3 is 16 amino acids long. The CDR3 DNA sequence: TGTGCCAGCAGCAGACGGGACAGCCATAGCAATCAGCCCCAGCATTTT. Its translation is CASSRRDSHSNQPQHF.